This T cell receptor (beta chain) appears in the sequencing data of a study of blood T cell repertoires in COVID-19 (dated by TCRdb to about 2020). Regarding the complete study: Collaborator samples came from the United States, Italy and Spain and covered acute and convalescent phases of COVID-19. The dataset comprised deeply sampled blood TCRbeta repertoires from subjects exposed to, actively infected with, or recovered from COVID-19. Where available, HLA class I and class II types were obtained from metadata supplied by the sample provider rather than from assay-based typing. Nearly every sample came with metadata listing a de-identified subject ID, COVID-19 status, age in years and sex. The material from the prospective study consisted of cDNA or gDNA derived from T cells, B-cell-depleted T cells, or PBMCs. Samples came from the ongoing ImmuneRACE study (first 160 participants) plus 1,254 subjects from 6 global collaborators. The repertoires were released in a freely available public database intended as a resource for research on the immune response to SARS-CoV-2. Points the paper makes about the study in general: How much clinical and demographic metadata was included differed by source and by participant, and the metadata was provided uncurated.

TCRbeta CDR3 regions were amplified from genomic DNA using the immunoSEQ Assay, a bias-controlled multiplex PCR. The authors' pipeline ran thus. The number of nucleated cells in each sample was estimated from the amplification of reference gene primers within the assay. Sequence reads were collapsed and filtered to measure the absolute abundance of every unique TCRbeta CDR3 rearrangement. Productive Simpson clonality was computed per sample as the square root of Simpson's diversity index over productive rearrangements. TCRdb provides this immuneACCESS table in a form limited to in-frame rearrangements. Some clones are lacking; in checked studies, under half of them reflect an unresolved V gene, and why the rest are absent is not known. From that table come the V and J calls and clone size; the DNA was used to work out D and trimming. This sample gives 120,000 to 150,000 clones in total; approximately 82% of them show up just once. Together, the top ten hold 1.6% of the sample.

The table lists this clone with a count of one. Its antigen is currently not known. Per-nucleotide qualities are absent, and no much larger clonotype sits a single base away. Measured from the cysteine to the phenylalanine, the CDR3 is 17 residues long. Of the read, only the CDR3 DNA is kept; its 51 bases are in frame from base 1. V is pruned by 1 base and J by 9 bases, leaving 14 bases of the junction without a gene match. CDR1 LGHDT and CDR2 YNNKEL were looked up in the germline V gene (reference sequence). The collaborating institutions used their own protocols to collect whole blood in K2EDTA tubes. For TCRbeta analysis, collaborator samples were shipped as frozen whole blood, as isolated PBMCs, or as DNA extracted from either sample type.

This clonotype was sampled from a human donor in a cohort sampled during active COVID-19. Source material: peripheral blood. The sequence joins TRBV3-1 (or the pseudogene TRBV3-2) to TRBJ1-5, with 8 bases aligning to TRBD1. The base sequence is TGTGCCAGCAGCCAAGGGTTAAGGGGACAGGTGCTTTGGCCCCAGCATTTT. This codes for CASSQGLRGQVLWPQHF.